Sequencing of this T cell receptor (beta chain) was carried out in a study of OX40 agonist ivuxolimab in advanced cancers. V trimming: 0 bases; J trimming: 4 bases; junction bases outside the gene matches: 2. The CDR3 totals 16 residues. The germline gives CDR1 LGHNA, CDR2 YSLEER. Profiling relied on immunoSEQ multiplex PCR, and the TCRdb table lists in-frame clones only, not all of them. The sample includes fewer than 65,000 clones, around 87% of them seen just once. The genes are TRBV4-3 and TRBJ2-2; 10 bases are a match to TRBD2. The source is an adult with an advanced solid tumor such as melanoma, head and neck, liver or kidney cancer. The material was CD4+ or CD8+ T cells sorted from blood, obtained in a trial of the OX40 agonist ivuxolimab. The CDR3 sequence: CASSQEASGGTGELFF. As DNA, the CDR3 is TGCGCCAGCAGCCAAGAAGCTAGCGGGGGCACCGGGGAGCTGTTTTTT.